This TCR beta chain was obtained from a study of T cell responses to AZD1222 COVID-19 vaccine. General study findings and limits: Clonal diversity was possibly underestimated, and white British individuals and females predominated among donors. Just 5 or 6 AZD1222 recipients tested seropositive at baseline. Researchers report vaccine-associated CD4 TCRs spanning spike, with dominance at 160-218 and 743-854. Samples come after the peak T cell response, not at day 14.

Comments on this clone: What it binds is not known.

Trimming removed 1 base from V and 0 bases from J, with 9 bases in between. Per germline, CDR1 KGHSH and CDR2 LQKENI. CDR3 length: 15 residues. Measured with immunoSEQ multiplex PCR; TCRdb has only the in-frame clones, and not every one. The sample consists of 140,000 to 150,000 clones, nearly 90% of them appearing once. The sequencing here drew on peripheral blood, taken 28 days after the second dose of the MenACWY control vaccine. The chain couples TRBV18 to TRBJ1-1; weak D call: TRBD1 (6 bases). The sequence came from an adult who received the MenACWY meningococcal vaccine as a control. The CDR3 sequence: CASSPQGHLNTEAFF. The CDR3 DNA is TGTGCCAGCTCACCACAGGGACACCTGAACACTGAAGCTTTCTTT.